Listed below are T cell receptor beta chains from one sample, sequenced in a study of radiation and T cells in renal cell carcinoma. Assay used: immunoSEQ multiplex PCR; TCRdb lists only in-frame clones, some missing. The sample lists 95,000 or so clones, 86% seen once, with over 6% in the top ten. The input for sequencing was blood, taken from a patient whose treatment included radiotherapy and nephrectomy. The origin of the receptors is a man aged 50 or older with renal cell carcinoma. Both conserved end residues are part of each CDR3. The D gene is left open where the match is weak. Clone size is shown for a subset of rows, as once, few, many or a class of expanded clone.

D	J	V	size	CDR3	DNA
-	TRBJ1-1	TRBV5-1	-	CASSITIATEAFF	TGCGCCAGCAGCATCACAATTGCCACTGAAGCTTTCTTT
-	TRBJ2-7	TRBV6-6	-	CASSYSGTPYEQYF	TGTGCCAGCAGTTACTCCGGGACTCCCTACGAGCAGTACTTC
TRBD1	TRBJ1-2	TRBV7-9	-	CASRGSSGGAGDGYTF	TGTGCCAGCAGGGGTTCTTCAGGGGGCGCGGGAGATGGCTACACCTTC
-	TRBJ2-7	TRBV5-1	-	CASSLAGGPEPYEQYF	TGCGCCAGCAGCCTGGCGGGCGGCCCGGAGCCCTACGAGCAGTACTTC
-	TRBJ2-3	TRBV6-6	medium-sized	CASSYLEGTDTQYF	TGTGCCAGCAGTTACTTGGAGGGCACAGATACGCAGTATTTT
-	TRBJ1-5	TRBV6-6	-	CASSFGSGNGAQHF	TGTGCCAGCAGTTTCGGGAGTGGCAATGGGGCCCAGCATTTT
TRBD2	TRBJ2-2	TRBV5-1	-	CASRTGLATGELFF	TGCGCCAGCAGGACGGGACTAGCCACCGGGGAGCTGTTTTTT
TRBD1	TRBJ2-3	TRBV19	-	CASSIRGQGEDTQYF	TGTGCCAGTAGTATCCGAGGACAGGGTGAAGATACGCAGTATTTT
TRBD1	TRBJ1-5	TRBV29-1	few	CSVRTGDQPQHF	TGCAGCGTACGGACAGGGGATCAGCCCCAGCATTTT
TRBD1	TRBJ1-2	TRBV11-2	-	CASSLDFGQGAYGYTF	TGTGCCAGCAGCTTAGATTTTGGACAGGGGGCCTATGGCTACACCTTC
-	TRBJ2-7	TRBV4-3	-	CASSQQRGRTYEQYF	TGCGCCAGCAGCCAGCAGAGGGGGAGGACCTACGAGCAGTACTTC
-	TRBJ2-7	TRBV5-6	-	CASSLDRFSPEQYF	TGTGCCAGCAGCCTCGACAGGTTCTCCCCGGAGCAGTACTTC
-	TRBJ2-1	TRBV18	-	CASSNSRAPLNEQFF	TGTGCCAGCTCAAATTCCAGGGCCCCTCTGAATGAGCAGTTCTTC
-	TRBJ1-3	TRBV10-2	once	CASNSESSGNTIYF	TGCGCCAGCAATTCAGAAAGCTCTGGAAACACCATATATTTT
-	TRBJ2-7	TRBV2	-	CASISGSFYEQYF	TGTGCCAGCATTTCCGGGAGTTTTTACGAGCAGTACTTC
-	TRBJ2-3	TRBV7-2	once	CASSLVALDTQYF	TGTGCCAGCAGCTTAGTTGCGCTAGATACGCAGTATTTT
TRBD1	TRBJ2-7	TRBV6-5	-	CASSYSGTVPHEQYF	TGTGCCAGCAGTTACTCGGGGACAGTTCCCCACGAGCAGTACTTC
TRBD2	TRBJ2-1	TRBV4-1	-	CASSPTSGVYNEQFF	TGCGCCAGCAGCCCGACTAGCGGGGTATACAATGAGCAGTTCTTC
TRBD2	TRBJ2-7	TRBV15	-	CATSRAWRGGGYEQYF	TGTGCCACCAGCAGGGCCTGGCGGGGGGGCGGGTACGAGCAGTACTTC
TRBD2	TRBJ2-1	TRBV6-6	-	CASSGAGAGYNEQFF	TGTGCCAGCAGTGGAGCGGGAGCCGGTTACAATGAGCAGTTCTTC
-	TRBJ2-7	TRBV30	-	CAWKTFSNYEQYF	TGTGCCTGGAAAACCTTCAGTAACTACGAGCAGTACTTC
-	TRBJ2-6	TRBV10-1	-	CASSVARGSGANVLTF	TGCGCCAGCAGTGTTGCGCGGGGATCTGGGGCCAACGTCCTGACTTTC
TRBD2	TRBJ2-3	TRBV5-1	-	CASSLFGLAGGPDTQYF	TGCGCCAGCAGCTTGTTCGGCCTAGCGGGAGGGCCAGATACGCAGTATTTT
-	TRBJ1-4	TRBV7-9	-	CASSPVGGEKLFF	TGTGCCAGCAGCCCGGTTGGTGGAGAAAAACTGTTTTTT
TRBD2	TRBJ2-5	TRBV2	-	CASSKGLASLETQYF	TGTGCCAGCAGTAAGGGACTAGCGAGTTTGGAGACCCAGTACTTC